Following are 16 T cell receptor beta chains from one sample sequenced in a study of CD8 T cells in ankylosing spondylitis. MiXCR was run by TCRdb on the 5' RACE reads, yielding one entry per CDR3 protein. The data contain 250,000 to 400,000 distinct CDR3 sequences, roughly 10% of them seen just once; the ten biggest clones take up about 10%. Sequencing was performed on blood, either unsorted or a sorted T cell fraction (not recorded which). The receptors derive from a female donor with ankylosing spondylitis or in good health (not recorded which).

This chain uses TRBV18 with TRBJ1-1; no reliable D call. V dropped 6 bases and J dropped 0 bases, with 11 bases sitting between them. The CDR3 consists of 14 residues. Germline CDR1 and CDR2: KGHSH and LQKENI. The CDR3 spells CASSDSRMNTEAFF. For the CDR3, the DNA is TGTGCCAGCTCCGATAGCCGTATGAACACTGAAGCTTTCTTT.

This clonotype was picked up many times. The V and J genes are TRBV12-3 or TRBV12-4 and TRBJ1-6, with a tentative D call TRBD1 (5 bases). The CDR3 length is 17 residues. Between the trimmed V and J ends, which lost 5 bases and 6 bases, there was a span of 20 bases. The CDR3 sequence: CASSPPYGGRSNSPLHF. The CDR3 DNA is TGTGCCAGCAGTCCCCCGTATGGGGGAAGAAGTAATTCACCCCTCCACTTT.

This clonotype came up many times. The chain combines TRBV20-1 with TRBJ1-1; D not resolved. This CDR3 comprises 11 residues. Germline CDR1 reads DFQATT; CDR2 reads SNEGSKA (reference sequence). V dropped 6 bases and J dropped 8 bases, with 13 bases sitting between them. The CDR3 protein is CSAKKPYEAFF. CDR3 nucleotides: TGCAGTGCCAAAAAACCGTACGAAGCTTTCTTT.

In this sample, this clonotype turned up many times. The rearrangement uses TRBV2 and TRBJ1-2; perhaps TRBD1 as D (5 bases). This CDR3 has 14 residues. V lost 2 bases and J lost 2, with 9 bases in between. Germline CDR1 reads SNHLY; CDR2 reads FYNNEI. The CDR3 coding sequence is TGTGCCAGCAGTGAAAGGCGGGACAACTATGGCTACACCTTC. This encodes CASSERRDNYGYTF.

In this sample, this clonotype turned up many times. The chain combines TRBV6-1 with TRBJ1-2; 10 bases line up with TRBD1. Germline lookup yields CDR1 MNHNS and CDR2 SASEGT. J gave up 4 bases and V 5 bases, and 7 bases lay outside the gene matches. This CDR3 region has 15 residues. In DNA form, the CDR3 reads TGTGCCAGCAGTCCACGGACAGGGGGTTTCTATGGCTACACCTTC. Protein sequence: CASSPRTGGFYGYTF.

Notes on this clonotype: A much larger clone lies one base from this, so it may be a read error. The J gene is TRBJ1-2, the V gene TRBV5-1; D is uncertain. The CDR3 runs 15 residues. Looked up from germline, CDR1 is SGHRS and CDR2 is YFSETQ. Trimming removed 1 base at V and 0 bases at J, with 10 bases between. CDR3 sequence reads: CASSLLEGPNYGYTF. CDR3 nucleotides: TGCGCCAGCAGCTTGCTGGAAGGCCCTAACTATGGCTACACCTTC.

This clonotype was picked up a small number of times. This chain connects TRBV3-1 to TRBJ2-7; D is undetermined. V was cut by 1 base and J by 1 base, with 11 bases left in between. This CDR3 comprises 15 residues. Per germline, CDR1 LGHDT and CDR2 YNNKEL (reference sequence). In DNA, the CDR3 is TGTGCCAGCAGCCAAGTACCGGACGGTTCCTACGAGCAGTACTTC. Translating gives CASSQVPDGSYEQYF.

This clonotype was seen repeatedly, ten times or more. The chain recombines TRBV6-5 with TRBJ2-1; 8 bases fit TRBD1. The germline gives CDR1 MNHEY, CDR2 SVGAGI. V was clipped by 6 bases and J by 6 bases; unmatched bases: 1. This CDR3 has 12 amino acids. DNA for the CDR3: TGTGCCAGCAGAGGGACAGGCAATGAGCAGTTCTTC. Amino acids: CASRGTGNEQFF.

This chain uses TRBV6-6 with TRBJ2-3, with 7 bases fitting TRBD2. The length of the CDR3 is 12 residues. Per the germline V gene, CDR1 is MNHNY and CDR2 is SVGAGI (reference sequence). Trimming at V came to 8 bases and at J to 5 bases, leaving 4 bases not matched to a gene. CDR3 in DNA: TGTGCCAGCGCGGGAGAGAAAGATACGCAGTATTTT. It codes for CASAGEKDTQYF.

In its sample, this clonotype was seen a few times. J is TRBJ1-2 and V is TRBV18; D unclear. From germline, CDR1 is KGHSH and CDR2 LQKENI. V lost 7 bases and J lost 8, with 14 bases in between. The length of the CDR3 is 12 residues. The CDR3: CASWRADGGYTF. In DNA form, the CDR3 reads TGTGCCAGCTGGCGGGCGGACGGAGGCTACACCTTC.

This clonotype was seen repeatedly, ten times or more. This chain uses TRBV28 with TRBJ2-7, with 7 bases matching TRBD2. V shed 7 bases, J shed 5 bases, and the junction held 11 bases outside the gene matches. Germline V gene data show CDR1 as MDHEN and CDR2 as SYDVKM. The CDR3 covers 14 residues. The CDR3 sequence is CASTWDYSPNEQYF. DNA of the CDR3: TGTGCCAGCACCTGGGACTACTCCCCGAACGAGCAGTACTTC.

This clonotype was detected many times. The genes are TRBV20-1 and TRBJ2-1; D possibly uses TRBD1 or TRBD2 (5 bases each). The CDR3 totals 12 residues. The ends were cut back, 4 bases at V and 6 bases at J, with 10 bases in the middle. The germline gives CDR1 DFQATT, CDR2 SNEGSKA (reference sequence). The CDR3 protein is CSATGTRNEQFF. The DNA of the CDR3 is TGCAGTGCTACCGGGACCCGCAATGAGCAGTTCTTC.

This clonotype was seen repeatedly, ten times or more. The chain recombines TRBV20-1 with TRBJ2-7; weak D call: TRBD1 (6 bases). The CDR3 runs 13 residues. Germline V gene data show CDR1 as DFQATT and CDR2 as SNEGSKA (reference sequence). V was cut by 5 bases and J by 2 bases, with 13 bases left in between. The CDR3 DNA sequence: TGCAGTGCTCCAGGACAGCTAGCCTACGAGCAGTACTTC. It is translated as CSAPGQLAYEQYF.

In its sample, this clonotype was seen many times. The chain combines TRBV5-1 with TRBJ1-1, with D unclear. Germline lookup yields CDR1 SGHRS and CDR2 YFSETQ. The CDR3 consists of 14 residues. V lost 3 bases and J lost 0, with 9 bases in between. The CDR3 reads CASSWQSMNTEAFF. Here the CDR3 DNA reads TGCGCCAGCAGCTGGCAGAGCATGAACACTGAAGCTTTCTTT. The complete variable domain, with remaining parts taken from reference TRBV5-1 and TRBJ1-1, reads KAGVTQTPRYLIKTRGQQVTLSCSPISGHRSVSWYQQTPGQGLQFLFEYFSETQRNKGNFPGRFSGRQFSNSRSEMNVSTLELGDSALYLCASSWQSMNTEAFFGQGTRLTVV.

This clonotype was observed many times. V is TRBV20-1 and J is TRBJ2-7; D is undetermined. The CDR3 is 12 amino acids. The V gene's germline CDR1 is DFQATT and CDR2 SNEGSKA (reference sequence). The V end was cut by 3 bases, the J end by 0 bases, with 6 bases between. This CDR3 reads CSASNPSYEQYF. The CDR3 DNA follows: TGCAGTGCTAGTAATCCCTCCTACGAGCAGTACTTC.

The table lists this clonotype with a few counts. J is TRBJ2-1 and V is TRBV15; no definite D call. Germline V CDR1 and CDR2: LNHNV, YYDKDF (reference sequence). Trimming cost V 0 bases and J 6 bases, with 6 bases left between them. CDR3 length: 13 residues. Here the CDR3 DNA reads TGTGCCACCAGCAGAGACCCCGGCAATGAGCAGTTCTTC. Amino acid sequence: CATSRDPGNEQFF. Together with reference TRBV15 and TRBJ2-1, the CDR3 gives the full variable domain: DAMVIQNPRYQVTQFGKPVTLSCSQTLNHNVMYWYQQKSSQAPKLLFHYYDKDFNNEADTPDNFQSRRPNTSFCFLDIRSPGLGDTAMYLCATSRDPGNEQFFGPGTRLTVL.